This entry concerns a single TCR beta chain. Its antigen is undetermined. Measured with immunoSEQ multiplex PCR; TCRdb has only the in-frame clones, and not every one. The data hold 70,000 to 90,000 clones, with 89% observed a single time. These data belong to a study of T cell responses to AZD1222 COVID-19 vaccine. Study-wide findings and caveats: Among the donors, most were white British and more were female, and clonal diversity was possibly underestimated. None of the repertoires were sampled until the peak T cell response had passed.

The germline V gene has CDR1 MNHNY and CDR2 SVGAGI (reference sequence). V was pared by 6 bases and J by 1 base, with 6 bases between. This CDR3 is built from 13 residues. The chain has TRBV6-6 and TRBJ2-2; D uncertain. The receptor's source is an adult in good health. Sequencing used peripheral blood, obtained on day 0 of AZD1222 vaccination. The CDR3 loop reads CASSGRNTGELFF. In DNA form, the CDR3 reads TGTGCCAGCAGCGGGCGGAACACCGGGGAGCTGTTTTTT.